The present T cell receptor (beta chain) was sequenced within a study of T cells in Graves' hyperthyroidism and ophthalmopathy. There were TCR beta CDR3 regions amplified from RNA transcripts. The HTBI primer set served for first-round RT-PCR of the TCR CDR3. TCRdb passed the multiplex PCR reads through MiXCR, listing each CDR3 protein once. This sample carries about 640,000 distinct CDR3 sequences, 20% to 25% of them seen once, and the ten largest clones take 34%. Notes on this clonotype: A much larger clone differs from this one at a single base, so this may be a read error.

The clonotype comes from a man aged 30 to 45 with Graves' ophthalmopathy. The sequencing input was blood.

CDR3 DNA sequence: TGTGCCAGCAGTTTTGGGGCTATCACCGGGGAGCTGTTTTTT. Residues: CASSFGAITGELFF. The genes are TRBV27 and TRBJ2-2; D possibly corresponds to TRBD1 (5 bases). The CDR3 spans 14 residues. Germline loops: CDR1 MNHEY, CDR2 SMNVEV (reference sequence). V was shortened by 3 bases and J by 4 bases, with 9 bases between the two germline ends.